The text below deals with one TCR beta chain. Assay: immunoSEQ multiplex PCR; the TCRdb copy retains only in-frame clones and omits some. This table holds fewer than 90,000 clones, roughly 78% found once. This entry belongs to a study of blood T cell repertoires in COVID-19. This TCR was recovered from a woman aged 80 or older with acute or convalescent COVID-19. Material for sequencing was peripheral blood.

CDR3: CASRTVGELFF. CDR3 DNA sequence: TGTGCCAGCAGAACGGTCGGGGAGCTGTTTTTT. The chain joins TRBV12-3 or TRBV12-4 to TRBJ2-2; D gene unclear. The germline V and J ends were trimmed by 6 bases and 7 bases, with 6 bases remaining between them. The CDR3 has 11 residues.